Reported below is one T cell receptor (beta chain). Germline-derived CDR1 and CDR2 are MNHNY and SVGAGI (reference sequence). The CDR3 consists of 11 residues. The V end was cut by 6 bases, the J end by 15 bases, with 12 bases between. This sample is drawn from a study of PD-1 blockade in mismatch repair-deficient tumors. Study-wide background: Patients had around 11 mismatch repair-deficient cancer types and were previously treated and progressing.

Profiled with immunoSEQ multiplex PCR; TCRdb holds only in-frame clones, not every one. The top ten hold roughly 3.5% of the sample, which has about 34,000 clones, around 80% seen once. All patients were mismatch repair deficient, assessed by either PCR or immunohistochemistry. The TCR-sequenced patients were a few responders to pembrolizumab. The sample consisted of PBMCs, taken approximately 6 weeks after starting pembrolizumab. The receptor comes from an adult with mismatch repair-deficient cancer. The chain employs TRBV6-6 and TRBJ1-6; D is possibly TRBD1 (5 bases). Here the CDR3 reads CASSPDSHLHF. In DNA, the CDR3 is TGTGCCAGCAGCCCCGACAGCCACCTCCACTTT.